This section outlines one TCR beta chain sequence together with its context. Its antigen remains unidentified. No per-base quality is available; no much larger clone lies one base away. This specimen comes from a study of graft-versus-host responses after intestinal transplantation listed by TCRdb under 2021. Notes on the research overall: Recipients received multivisceral, liver-intestinal, or isolated intestinal transplants. Anti-thymocyte globulin induction was given to all recipients, followed by maintenance tacrolimus and steroids for two to three years. Rather than being sequenced by the commercial service, samples from a few later patients were sequenced in-house on an Illumina MiSeq and processed with MiXCR. Donor T cell macrochimerism was defined as a peak of at least 4% donor T cells among recipient peripheral blood mononuclear cells. After intestinal transplantation, graft-versus-host and host-versus-graft alloreactive T cell clones in the graft, circulation and bone marrow were tracked using bulk TCR-beta CDR3 sequencing. The cohort enrolled under 25 intestinal transplant recipients including one retransplant, and a few patients lacking pretransplant specimens were excluded. Alloreactive clones were identified by sequencing pre-transplant mixed lymphocyte reaction products and comparing these products with unstimulated pre-transplant donor and recipient T cells.

Looking up the germline V gene yields CDR1 MNHEY and CDR2 SVGAGI. Relative to germline, V is 2 bases shorter and J is 0 bases shorter, with 8 bases between their ends. Taken from cysteine to phenylalanine, the CDR3 has 15 residues. Only the CDR3 region is kept as DNA, spanning 45 bases read in frame from base 1. The library was produced with the immunoSEQ multiplex PCR assay. For most patients, genomic DNA was subjected to high-throughput TCR-beta CDR3 sequencing by Adaptive Biotechnologies. The authors' analysis ran thus. TCR sequencing data were retrieved from Adaptive's ImmunoSEQ software for roughly 17 patients, whereas three other patients were processed with MiXCR and VDJtools. CDR3 nucleotide sequences shared between donor and recipient were removed because their origin could not be assigned. At least 2-fold expansion over unstimulated cells and a minimum CFSE-low frequency of 0.002% (template counts) or 0.001% (read counts) were required for clones to be classified as alloreactive. Clones detected in sequenced pre-transplant spleen, lymph node, or MLR CFSE-low populations of the donor or recipient were defined as mappable. Cumulative frequency of alloreactive clones was calculated as a percentage of all sequences weighted by copy number. TCRdb retrieved this table from immuneACCESS and kept in-frame rearrangements only. Not all clones are present; in checked studies, unresolved V genes account for under half, and no reason is known for the remainder. V and J calls and clone size are given by that table; D and trimming were obtained from the DNA. Across this sample there are more than 13,000 clones, with 70% seen only once. The ten largest clones capture 20% to 25% of the sample.

Intraepithelial and lamina propria lymphocytes were isolated from graft specimens using dithiothreitol, EDTA incubations and collagenase D digestion. Serial intestinal graft biopsy specimens collected up to 600 days after transplant underwent bulk TCR-beta sequencing. The paper's findings and limits, for the study overall: In the allografts of patients with donor T cell macrochimerism, GvH to HvG T cell clonal ratios were high. Early after transplant, peak levels of circulating GvH clones were associated with declines in HvG clones. Conclusions were limited by the relatively low number and heterogeneity of intestinal transplant patients. GvH clones were detected in recipient bone marrow, and some of these GvH clones were observed earlier in ileal mucosa or blood, consistent with an intestinal mucosal origin.

The rearranged chain carries TRBV6-5 and TRBJ2-1; TRBD2 could be the D gene, as 5 bases match. The sample was ileum tissue, taken approximately 690 days after intestinal transplantation. The receptor comes from a human patient who received an intestinal transplant, so some T cells may come from the graft donor. In nucleotides, the sequence is TGTGCCAGCAGTTACCTAGGGAGCTCCTACAATGAGCAGTTCTTC. It translates as CASSYLGSSYNEQFF.